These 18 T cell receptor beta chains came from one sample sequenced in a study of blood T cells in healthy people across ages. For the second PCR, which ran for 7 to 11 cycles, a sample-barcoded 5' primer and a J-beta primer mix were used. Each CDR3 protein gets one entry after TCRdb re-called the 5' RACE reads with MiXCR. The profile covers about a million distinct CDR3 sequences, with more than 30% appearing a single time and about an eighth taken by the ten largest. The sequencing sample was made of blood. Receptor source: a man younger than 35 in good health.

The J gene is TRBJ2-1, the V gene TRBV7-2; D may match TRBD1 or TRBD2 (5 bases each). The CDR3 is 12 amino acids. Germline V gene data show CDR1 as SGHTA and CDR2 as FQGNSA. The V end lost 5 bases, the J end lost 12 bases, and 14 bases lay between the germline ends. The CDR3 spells CASSLQSGGQFF. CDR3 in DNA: TGTGCCAGCAGCCTCCAAAGTGGGGGGCAGTTCTTC.

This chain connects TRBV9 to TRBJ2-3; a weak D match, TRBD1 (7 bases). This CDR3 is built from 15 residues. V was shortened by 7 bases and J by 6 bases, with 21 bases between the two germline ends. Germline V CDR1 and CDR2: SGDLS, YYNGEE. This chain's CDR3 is CASRRGDSQVDTQYF. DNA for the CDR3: TGTGCCAGCCGCAGGGGGGACTCTCAAGTGGATACGCAGTATTTT.

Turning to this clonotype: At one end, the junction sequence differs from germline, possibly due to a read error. The CDR3 nucleotides are TGCACCAGCAGCCAGGGAGACGGAATATATAATTCACCCCTCCACTTT. This encodes CTSSQGDGIYNSPLHF. The chain couples TRBV4-1 to TRBJ1-6; maybe TRBD1 (5 bases). The germline gives CDR1 MGHRA, CDR2 YSYEKL. The CDR3 runs to 16 residues.

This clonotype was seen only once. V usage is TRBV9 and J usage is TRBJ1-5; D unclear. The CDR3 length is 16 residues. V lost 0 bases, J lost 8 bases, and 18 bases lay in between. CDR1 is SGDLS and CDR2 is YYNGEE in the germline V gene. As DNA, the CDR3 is TGTGCCAGCAGCGTAGACGGTTCAGGCAAACTGGAGCCCCAGCATTTT. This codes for CASSVDGSGKLEPQHF.

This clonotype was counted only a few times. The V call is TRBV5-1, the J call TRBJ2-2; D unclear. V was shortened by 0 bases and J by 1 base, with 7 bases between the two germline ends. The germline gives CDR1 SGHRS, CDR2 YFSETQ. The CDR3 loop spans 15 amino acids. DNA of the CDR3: TGCGCCAGCAGCTTGGACCCGGAGAACACCGGGGAGCTGTTTTTT. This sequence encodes CASSLDPENTGELFF.

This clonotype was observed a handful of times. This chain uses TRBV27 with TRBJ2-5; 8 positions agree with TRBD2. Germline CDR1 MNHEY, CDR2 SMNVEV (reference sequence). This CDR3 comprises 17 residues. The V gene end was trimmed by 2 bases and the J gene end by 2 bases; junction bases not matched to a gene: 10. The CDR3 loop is CASSLEGGGLLQETQYF. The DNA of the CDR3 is TGTGCCAGCAGTTTAGAGGGCGGGGGGTTATTACAAGAGACCCAGTACTTC.

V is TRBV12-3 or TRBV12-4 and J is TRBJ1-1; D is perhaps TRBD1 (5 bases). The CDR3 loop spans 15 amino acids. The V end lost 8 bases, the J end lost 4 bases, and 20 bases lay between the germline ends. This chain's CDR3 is CASQVVGGRGTEAFF. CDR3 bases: TGTGCCAGCCAGGTAGTCGGGGGTCGGGGCACTGAAGCTTTCTTT.

CDR3 in amino acids: CASSLSRDRPRTGELFF. The CDR3 bases are TGTGCCAGCAGCCTTTCCCGTGATAGGCCAAGGACCGGGGAGCTGTTTTTT. V is TRBV3-1 and J is TRBJ2-2; D is ambiguous. The CDR3 totals 17 residues. V lost 4 bases to trimming and J lost 5 bases, with 20 bases between them. The germline V gene encodes CDR1 LGHDT and CDR2 YNNKEL (reference sequence). Combining the CDR3 with reference TRBV3-1 and TRBJ2-2 gives the whole variable domain DTAVSQTPKYLVTQMGNDKSIKCEQNLGHDTMYWYKQDSKKFLKIMFSYNNKELIINETVPNRFSPKSPDKAHLNLHINSLELGDSAVYFCASSLSRDRPRTGELFFGEGSRLTVL.

CDR3 residues: CASSQMDRFSGSPYGYTF. The DNA for the CDR3 is TGTGCCAGCAGCCAGATGGACAGATTTAGCGGATCTCCCTATGGCTACACCTTC. V gene TRBV5-4 combines with J gene TRBJ1-2, with D perhaps TRBD1 (6 bases). This CDR3 has 18 residues. V shed 4 bases and J shed 4 bases, with 26 bases lying between them. Germline CDR1 reads SGHNT; CDR2 reads YYREEE (reference sequence).

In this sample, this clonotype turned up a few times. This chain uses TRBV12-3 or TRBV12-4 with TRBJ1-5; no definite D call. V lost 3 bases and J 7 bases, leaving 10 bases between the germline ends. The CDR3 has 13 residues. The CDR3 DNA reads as TGTGCCAGCAGTTTGACGGTGGACCAGCCCCAGCATTTT. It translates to CASSLTVDQPQHF.

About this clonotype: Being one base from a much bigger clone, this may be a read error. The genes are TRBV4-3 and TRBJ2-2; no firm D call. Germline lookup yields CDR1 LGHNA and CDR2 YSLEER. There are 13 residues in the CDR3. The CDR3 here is CVSSQDGERELFF. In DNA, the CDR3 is TGCGTCAGCAGCCAAGATGGTGAGCGGGAGCTGTTTTTT.

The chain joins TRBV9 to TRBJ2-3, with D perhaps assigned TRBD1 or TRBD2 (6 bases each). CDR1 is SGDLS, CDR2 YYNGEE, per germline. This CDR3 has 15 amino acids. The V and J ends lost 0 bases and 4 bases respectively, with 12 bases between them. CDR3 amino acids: CASSVDGGAADTQYF. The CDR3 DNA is TGTGCCAGCAGCGTAGACGGGGGCGCGGCAGATACGCAGTATTTT.

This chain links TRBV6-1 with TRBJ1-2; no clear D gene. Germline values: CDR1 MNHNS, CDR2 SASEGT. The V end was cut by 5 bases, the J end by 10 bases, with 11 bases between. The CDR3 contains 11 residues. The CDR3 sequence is CASSMLTLYTF. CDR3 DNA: TGTGCCAGCAGTATGCTGACCCTCTACACCTTC.

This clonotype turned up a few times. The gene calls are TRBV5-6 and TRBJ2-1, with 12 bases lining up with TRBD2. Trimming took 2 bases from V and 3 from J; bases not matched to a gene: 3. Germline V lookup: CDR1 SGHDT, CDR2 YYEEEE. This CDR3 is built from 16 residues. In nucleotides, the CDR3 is TGTGCCAGCAGCTTTGGACTAGCGGGGCGCTACAATGAGCAGTTCTTC. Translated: CASSFGLAGRYNEQFF.

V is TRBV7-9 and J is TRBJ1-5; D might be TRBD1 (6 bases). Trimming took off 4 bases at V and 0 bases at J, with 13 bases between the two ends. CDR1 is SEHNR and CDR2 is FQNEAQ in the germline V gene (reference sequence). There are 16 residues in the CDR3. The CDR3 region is CASSSTTGYSNQPQHF. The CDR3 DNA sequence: TGTGCCAGCAGCTCGACAACAGGGTATAGCAATCAGCCCCAGCATTTT. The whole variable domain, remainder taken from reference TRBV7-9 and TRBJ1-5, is DTGVSQNPRHKITKRGQNVTFRCDPISEHNRLYWYRQTLGQGPEFLTYFQNEAQLEKSRLLSDRFSAERPKGSFSTLEIQRTEQGDSAMYLCASSSTTGYSNQPQHFGDGTRLSIL.

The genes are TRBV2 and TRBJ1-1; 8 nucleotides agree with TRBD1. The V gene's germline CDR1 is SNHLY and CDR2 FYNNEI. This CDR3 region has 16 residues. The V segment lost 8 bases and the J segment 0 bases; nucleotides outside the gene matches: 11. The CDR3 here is CASRGGQGAMNTEAFF. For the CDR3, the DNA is TGTGCCAGCCGGGGGGGTCAGGGGGCCATGAACACTGAAGCTTTCTTT.

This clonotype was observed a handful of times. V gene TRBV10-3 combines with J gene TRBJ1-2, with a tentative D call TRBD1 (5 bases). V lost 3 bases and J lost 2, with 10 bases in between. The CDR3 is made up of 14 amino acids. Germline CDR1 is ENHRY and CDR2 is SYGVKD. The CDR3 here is CAISDGASNYGYTF. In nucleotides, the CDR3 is TGTGCCATCAGTGATGGGGCATCGAACTATGGCTACACCTTC.

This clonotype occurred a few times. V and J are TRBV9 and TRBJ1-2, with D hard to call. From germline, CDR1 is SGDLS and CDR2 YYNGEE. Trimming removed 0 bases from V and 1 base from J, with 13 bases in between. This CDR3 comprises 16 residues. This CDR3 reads CASSVGRDSSNYGYTF. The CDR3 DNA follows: TGTGCCAGCAGCGTAGGCCGCGACTCTAGTAACTATGGCTACACCTTC.